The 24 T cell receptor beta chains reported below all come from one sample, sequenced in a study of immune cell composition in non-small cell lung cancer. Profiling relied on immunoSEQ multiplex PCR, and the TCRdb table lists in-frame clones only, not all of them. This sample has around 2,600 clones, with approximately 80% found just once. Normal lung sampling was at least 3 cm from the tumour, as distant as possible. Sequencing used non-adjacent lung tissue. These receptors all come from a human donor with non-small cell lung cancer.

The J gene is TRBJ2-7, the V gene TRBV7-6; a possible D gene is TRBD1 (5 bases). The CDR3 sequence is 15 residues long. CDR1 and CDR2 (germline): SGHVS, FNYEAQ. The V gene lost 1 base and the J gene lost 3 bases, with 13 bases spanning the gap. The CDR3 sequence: CASSLERGPLYEQYF. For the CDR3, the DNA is TGTGCCAGCAGCTTAGAAAGGGGTCCCCTCTACGAGCAGTACTTC.

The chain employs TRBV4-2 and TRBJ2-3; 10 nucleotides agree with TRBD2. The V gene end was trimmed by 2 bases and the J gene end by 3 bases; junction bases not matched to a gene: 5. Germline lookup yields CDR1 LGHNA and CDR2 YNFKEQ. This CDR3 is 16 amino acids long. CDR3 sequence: CASSQKSGGATDTQYF. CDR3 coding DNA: TGTGCCAGCAGCCAAAAGAGCGGGGGGGCAACAGATACGCAGTATTTT.

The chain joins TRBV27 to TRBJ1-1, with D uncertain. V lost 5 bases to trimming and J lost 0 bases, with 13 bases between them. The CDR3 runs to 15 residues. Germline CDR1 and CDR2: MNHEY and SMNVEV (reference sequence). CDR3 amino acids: CASSPTEVMNTEAFF. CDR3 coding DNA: TGTGCCAGCAGTCCGACGGAGGTCATGAACACTGAAGCTTTCTTT.

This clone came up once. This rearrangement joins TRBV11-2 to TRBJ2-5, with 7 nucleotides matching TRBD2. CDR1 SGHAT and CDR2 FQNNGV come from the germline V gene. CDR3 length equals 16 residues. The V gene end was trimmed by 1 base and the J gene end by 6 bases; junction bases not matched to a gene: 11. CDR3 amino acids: CASSLGIGEGVKTQYF. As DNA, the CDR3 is TGTGCCAGCAGCTTAGGGATCGGGGAGGGTGTTAAGACCCAGTACTTC. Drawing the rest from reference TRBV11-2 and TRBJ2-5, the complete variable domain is EAGVAQSPRYKIIEKRQSVAFWCNPISGHATLYWYQQILGQGPKLLIQFQNNGVVDDSQLPKDRFSAERLKGVDSTLKIQPAKLEDSAVYLCASSLGIGEGVKTQYFGPGTRLLVL.

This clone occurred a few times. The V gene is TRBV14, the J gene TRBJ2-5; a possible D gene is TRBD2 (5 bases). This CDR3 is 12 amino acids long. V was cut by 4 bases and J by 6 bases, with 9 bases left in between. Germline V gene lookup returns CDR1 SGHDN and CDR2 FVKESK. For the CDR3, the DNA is TGTGCCAGCAGCCGCAGCGGACAGACCCAGTACTTC. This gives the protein CASSRSGQTQYF.

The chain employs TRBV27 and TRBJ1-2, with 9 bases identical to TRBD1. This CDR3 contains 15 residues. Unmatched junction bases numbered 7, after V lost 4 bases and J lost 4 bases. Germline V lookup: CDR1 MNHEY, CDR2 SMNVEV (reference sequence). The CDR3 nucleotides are TGTGCCAGCAGTTGGTCACAGGGGGCAGGCTATGGCTACACCTTC. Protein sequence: CASSWSQGAGYGYTF.

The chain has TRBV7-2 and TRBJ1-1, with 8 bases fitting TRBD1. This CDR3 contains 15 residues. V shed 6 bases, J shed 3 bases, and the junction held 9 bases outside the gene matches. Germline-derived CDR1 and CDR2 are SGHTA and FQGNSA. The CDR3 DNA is TGTGCCAGCAGACTTTTCCCGACAGGGGACACTGAAGCTTTCTTT. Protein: CASRLFPTGDTEAFF.

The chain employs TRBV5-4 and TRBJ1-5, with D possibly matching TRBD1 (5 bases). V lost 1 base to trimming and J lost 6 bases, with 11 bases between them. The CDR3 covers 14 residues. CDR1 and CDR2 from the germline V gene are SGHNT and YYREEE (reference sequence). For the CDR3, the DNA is TGTGCCAGCAGCTTGTCAGGGTCGGGTCAGCCCCAGCATTTT. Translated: CASSLSGSGQPQHF.

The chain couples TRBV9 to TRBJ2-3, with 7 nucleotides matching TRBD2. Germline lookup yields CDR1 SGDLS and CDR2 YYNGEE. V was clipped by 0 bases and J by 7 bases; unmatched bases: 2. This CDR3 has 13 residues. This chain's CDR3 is CASSVAGGNTQYF. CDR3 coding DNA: TGTGCCAGCAGCGTAGCGGGAGGAAATACGCAGTATTTT.

The CDR3 reads CASSLERHYEQYF. CDR3 coding DNA: TGCGCCAGCAGCTTGGAGAGGCACTACGAGCAGTACTTC. The chain joins TRBV5-1 to TRBJ2-7; no reliable D call. Germline CDR1 and CDR2: SGHRS and YFSETQ. This CDR3 is built from 13 residues. V dropped 0 bases and J dropped 3 bases, with 7 bases sitting between them.

CDR3 sequence: CATSRDGGDTDTQYF. The CDR3 region has the DNA TGTGCCACCAGCAGAGATGGCGGGGACACAGATACGCAGTATTTT. V is TRBV15 and J is TRBJ2-3, with TRBD2 as a possible D gene (6 bases). From germline, CDR1 is LNHNV and CDR2 YYDKDF (reference sequence). There are 15 residues in the CDR3. Trimming took off 0 bases at V and 2 bases at J, with 9 bases between the two ends.

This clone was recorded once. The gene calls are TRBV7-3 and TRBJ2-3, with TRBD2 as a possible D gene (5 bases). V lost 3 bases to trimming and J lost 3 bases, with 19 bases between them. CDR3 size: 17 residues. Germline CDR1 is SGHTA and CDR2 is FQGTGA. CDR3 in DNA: TGTGCCAGCAGCTTCCTGGAATCTAGCCTCGTTACAGATACGCAGTATTTT. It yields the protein CASSFLESSLVTDTQYF.

The CDR3 sequence is CASSLGQLNTEAFF. The CDR3 DNA follows: TGTGCCAGCAGCTTAGGACAATTGAACACTGAAGCTTTCTTT. The chain recombines TRBV7-6 with TRBJ1-1; D ambiguous. Germline assignment: CDR1 SGHVS and CDR2 FNYEAQ. This CDR3 region has 14 residues. V was cut by 1 base and J by 0 bases, with 6 bases left in between.

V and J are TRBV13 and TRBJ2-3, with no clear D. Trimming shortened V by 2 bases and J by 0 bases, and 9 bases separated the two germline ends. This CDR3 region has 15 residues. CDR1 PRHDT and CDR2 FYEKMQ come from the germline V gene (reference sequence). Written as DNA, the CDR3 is TGTGCCAGCAGCTTAAAAGCGACTAGCACAGATACGCAGTATTTT. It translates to CASSLKATSTDTQYF.

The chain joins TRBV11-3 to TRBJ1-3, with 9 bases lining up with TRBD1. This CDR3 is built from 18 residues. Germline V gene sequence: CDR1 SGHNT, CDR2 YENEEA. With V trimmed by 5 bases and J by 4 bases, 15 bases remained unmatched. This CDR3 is CASSLIRDRDTTGNTIYF. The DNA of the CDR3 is TGTGCCAGCAGCCTGATCCGGGACAGGGATACTACCGGAAACACCATATATTTT.

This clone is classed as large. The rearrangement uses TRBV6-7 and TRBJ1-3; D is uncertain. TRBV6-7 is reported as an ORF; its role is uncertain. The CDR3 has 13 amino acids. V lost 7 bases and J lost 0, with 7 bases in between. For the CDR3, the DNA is TGTGCCAGCACCCGGTTCTCTGGAAACACCATATATTTT. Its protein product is CASTRFSGNTIYF.

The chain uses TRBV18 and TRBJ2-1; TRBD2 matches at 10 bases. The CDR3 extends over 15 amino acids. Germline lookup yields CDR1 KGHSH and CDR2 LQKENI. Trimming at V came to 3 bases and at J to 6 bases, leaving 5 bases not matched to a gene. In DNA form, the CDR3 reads TGTGCCAGCTCACCTCTGAGCGGGGGGGCCAATGAGCAGTTCTTC. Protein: CASSPLSGGANEQFF. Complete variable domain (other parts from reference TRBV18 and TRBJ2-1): NAGVMQNPRHLVRRRGQEARLRCSPMKGHSHVYWYRQLPEEGLKFMVYLQKENIIDESGMPKERFSAEFPKEGPSILRIQQVVRGDSAAYFCASSPLSGGANEQFFGPGTRLTVL.

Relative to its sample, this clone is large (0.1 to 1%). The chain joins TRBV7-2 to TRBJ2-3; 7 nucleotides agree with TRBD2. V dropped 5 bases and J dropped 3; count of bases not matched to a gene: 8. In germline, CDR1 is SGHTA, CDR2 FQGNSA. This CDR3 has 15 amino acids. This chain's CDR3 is CASSLSGMGTDTQYF. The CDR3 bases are TGTGCCAGCAGCCTGAGCGGGATGGGGACAGATACGCAGTATTTT.

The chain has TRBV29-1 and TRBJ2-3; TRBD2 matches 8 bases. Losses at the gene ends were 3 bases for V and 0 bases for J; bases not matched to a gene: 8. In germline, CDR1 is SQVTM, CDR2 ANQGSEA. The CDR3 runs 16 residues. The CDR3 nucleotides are TGCAGCGTTGACGACGGGGGGGCCCGGAGCACAGATACGCAGTATTTT. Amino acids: CSVDDGGARSTDTQYF.

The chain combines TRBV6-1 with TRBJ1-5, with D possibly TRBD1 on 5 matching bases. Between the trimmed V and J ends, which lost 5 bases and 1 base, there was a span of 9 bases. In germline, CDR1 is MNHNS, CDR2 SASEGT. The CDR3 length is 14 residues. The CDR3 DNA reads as TGTGCCAGCAGTCTGACAGCGAGCAATCAGCCCCAGCATTTT. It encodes CASSLTASNQPQHF.

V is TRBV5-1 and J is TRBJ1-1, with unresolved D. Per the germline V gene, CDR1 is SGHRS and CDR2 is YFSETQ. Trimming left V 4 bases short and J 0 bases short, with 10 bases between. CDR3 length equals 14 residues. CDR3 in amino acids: CASSPQVMNTEAFF. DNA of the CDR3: TGCGCCAGCAGCCCTCAGGTAATGAACACTGAAGCTTTCTTT. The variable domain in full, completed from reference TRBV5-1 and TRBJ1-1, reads KAGVTQTPRYLIKTRGQQVTLSCSPISGHRSVSWYQQTPGQGLQFLFEYFSETQRNKGNFPGRFSGRQFSNSRSEMNVSTLELGDSALYLCASSPQVMNTEAFFGQGTRLTVV.

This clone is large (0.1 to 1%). For the CDR3, the DNA is TGTGCCAGCAGCCCCGGGCTAGCGGGGCCCTACGAGCAGTACTTC. It specifies CASSPGLAGPYEQYF. The chain is built from TRBV4-2 and TRBJ2-7; 9 bases map to TRBD2. The CDR3 has 15 residues. Germline values: CDR1 LGHNA, CDR2 YNFKEQ. Trimming cost V 4 bases and J 2 bases; bases outside gene matches: 6.

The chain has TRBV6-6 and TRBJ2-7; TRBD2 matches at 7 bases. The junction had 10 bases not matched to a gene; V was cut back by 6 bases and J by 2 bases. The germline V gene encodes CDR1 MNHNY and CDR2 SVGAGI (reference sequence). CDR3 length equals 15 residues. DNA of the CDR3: TGTGCCAGCAGCCCCCCCAGCGGGGCAGCCTACGAGCAGTACTTC. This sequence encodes CASSPPSGAAYEQYF.

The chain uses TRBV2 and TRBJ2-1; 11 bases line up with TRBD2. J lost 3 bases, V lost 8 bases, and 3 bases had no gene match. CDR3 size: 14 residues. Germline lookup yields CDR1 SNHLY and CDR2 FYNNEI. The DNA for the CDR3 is TGTGCCAGCGAGGGACTAGCGGTCTACAATGAGCAGTTCTTC. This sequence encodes CASEGLAVYNEQFF.